The 27 T cell receptor beta chains reported below all come from one sample, sequenced in a study of blood T cell repertoires in COVID-19. The assay was immunoSEQ multiplex PCR, and TCRdb's table has in-frame clones only and misses some. The data show 250,000 to 300,000 clones, roughly 90% seen once. Specimen: peripheral blood. The source of these receptors is a young woman with active or convalescent COVID-19.

The chain links TRBV5-1 to TRBJ2-5; D remains ambiguous. The ends were cut back, 1 base at V and 5 bases at J, with 18 bases in the middle. The CDR3 extends over 16 amino acids. Germline CDR1 is SGHRS and CDR2 is YFSETQ. CDR3 DNA sequence: TGCGCCAGCAGCTTGTCTCGACTGGGTGGTGGGGAGACCCAGTACTTC. It specifies CASSLSRLGGGETQYF.

This chain connects TRBV19 to TRBJ1-5; possibly TRBD1 for D (5 bases). The CDR3 has 14 amino acids. The germline V and J ends were trimmed by 4 bases and 2 bases, with 9 bases remaining between them. Germline V gene sequence: CDR1 LNHDA, CDR2 SQIVND (reference sequence). The DNA of the CDR3 is TGTGCCAGTAGTACGATGACAGGCAATCAGCCCCAGCATTTT. Protein sequence: CASSTMTGNQPQHF.

The chain uses TRBV7-9 and TRBJ2-1; 14 nucleotides line up with TRBD2. The CDR3 is 15 amino acids. The germline V gene has CDR1 SEHNR and CDR2 FQNEAQ (reference sequence). J lost 7 bases, V lost 5 bases, and 4 bases had no gene match. The CDR3 bases are TGTGCCAGCAGCCCGGGACTAGCGGGGGCAAATGAGCAGTTCTTC. Its translation is CASSPGLAGANEQFF.

The chain couples TRBV19 to TRBJ1-2; the match to TRBD1 covers 8 bases. The germline gives CDR1 LNHDA, CDR2 SQIVND (reference sequence). Trimming cost V 2 bases and J 6 bases; bases outside gene matches: 8. The CDR3 spans 15 residues. The CDR3: CASSIPPTGANGYTF. The CDR3 coding sequence is TGTGCCAGTAGTATACCCCCGACAGGGGCGAATGGCTACACCTTC.

A word on this clone: The junction does not match germline at one end; this may be a read error. The rearrangement links TRBV7-7 to TRBJ2-5; tentative D call: TRBD1 (6 bases). CDR1 and CDR2 from the germline V gene are SSHAT and FNYEAQ (reference sequence). The CDR3 length is 15 residues. The CDR3 DNA follows: TGTGCTAGCAGCTTCAAGGGGGACCGACAAGAGACCCAGTACTTC. It translates to CASSFKGDRQETQYF. Full variable domain (rest looked up from reference TRBV7-7 and TRBJ2-5): GAGVSQSPRYKVTKRGQDVTLRCDPISSHATLYWYQQALGQGPEFLTYFNYEAQPDKSGLPSDRFSAERPEGSISTLTIQRTEQRDSAMYRCASSFKGDRQETQYFGPGTRLLVL.

As for this clone: Germline and junction disagree at one end, which may indicate a read error. The V call is TRBV29-1, the J call TRBJ2-7, with 7 bases lining up with TRBD1. CDR3 length: 13 residues. The germline gives CDR1 SQVTM, CDR2 ANQGSEA. For the CDR3, the DNA is TGCAGCGTCCAGAAAGGGGGCCGCCAGCCCCTGCACTTC. Translating it yields CSVQKGGRQPLHF.

This chain joins TRBV7-8 and TRBJ2-5; 7 bases match TRBD1. CDR3 length: 14 residues. Germline V CDR1 and CDR2: SGHVS, FQNEAQ. Trimming removed 1 base from V and 8 bases from J; junction bases left unmatched: 7. The CDR3 nucleotides are TGTGCCAGCAGCTTAGTTCGGGAAGGGGGCACCCAGTACTTC. Residues: CASSLVREGGTQYF.

The rearrangement uses TRBV6-2 or TRBV6-3 and TRBJ1-2; maybe TRBD1 (5 bases). Trimming took off 2 bases at V and 8 bases at J, with 18 bases between the two ends. Germline CDR1 MNHEY, CDR2 SVGEGT. The CDR3 runs 15 residues. The CDR3 is CASSYGLDRNPGYTF. The DNA of the CDR3 is TGTGCCAGCAGTTACGGGCTAGACAGAAATCCAGGCTACACCTTC.

V usage is TRBV30 and J usage is TRBJ1-1; no clear D. The germline gives CDR1 GTSNPN, CDR2 SVGIG (reference sequence). The CDR3 loop spans 12 amino acids. V lost 1 base, J lost 8 bases, and 11 bases lay in between. The CDR3 spells CAWSGQFIEAFF. CDR3 DNA sequence: TGTGCCTGGAGTGGACAATTTATAGAAGCTTTCTTT.

The V gene is TRBV10-3, the J gene TRBJ2-1, with a weak D call TRBD2 (6 bases). In germline, CDR1 is ENHRY, CDR2 SYGVKD. The CDR3 is 14 amino acids. The V end lost 0 bases, the J end lost 6 bases, and 9 bases lay between the germline ends. The CDR3 sequence: CAISESRGGNEQFF. CDR3 sequence (DNA): TGTGCCATCAGTGAGTCAAGGGGAGGCAATGAGCAGTTCTTC.

The chain recombines TRBV5-1 with TRBJ2-5; D remains unclear. The V gene lost 1 base and the J gene lost 1 base, with 5 bases spanning the gap. This CDR3 is 13 amino acids long. Germline CDR1 reads SGHRS; CDR2 reads YFSETQ. The chain's CDR3 is CASSLTVQETQYF. CDR3 nucleotide sequence: TGCGCCAGCAGCTTGACAGTCCAAGAGACCCAGTACTTC.

The chain links TRBV12-3 or TRBV12-4 to TRBJ2-1; weak D call: TRBD1 (6 bases). The CDR3 is made up of 13 amino acids. The V end lost 3 bases, the J end lost 5 bases, and 8 bases lay between the germline ends. The CDR3 coding sequence is TGTGCCAGCAGTTTGAGGGACAACAATGAGCAGTTCTTC. Residues: CASSLRDNNEQFF.

This chain uses TRBV6-2 or TRBV6-3 with TRBJ2-3; 7 nucleotides align to TRBD2. This CDR3 region has 15 residues. V lost 1 base and J lost 2; bases outside the gene matches: 3. CDR1 is MNHEY, CDR2 SVGEGT, per germline. The CDR3 spells CASSYWAGDTDTQYF. The CDR3 DNA is TGTGCCAGCAGTTACTGGGCGGGGGACACAGATACGCAGTATTTT.

The chain links TRBV10-3 to TRBJ1-3; D is undetermined. Trimming removed 2 bases at V and 2 bases at J, with 7 bases between. Per the germline V gene, CDR1 is ENHRY and CDR2 is SYGVKD. The CDR3 covers 14 residues. CDR3 bases: TGTGCCATCAGTGAGGGAGCGGCTGGAAACACCATATATTTT. This gives the protein CAISEGAAGNTIYF.

The gene calls are TRBV14 and TRBJ2-7; TRBD2 aligns across 8 bases. CDR1 is SGHDN, CDR2 FVKESK, per germline. Trimming removed 2 bases from V and 0 bases from J; junction bases left unmatched: 12. There are 18 residues in the CDR3. As DNA, the CDR3 is TGTGCCAGCAGCCAAAGAGTGGGACTAGTAGATAGCTCCTACGAGCAGTACTTC. It yields the protein CASSQRVGLVDSSYEQYF.

The chain is built from TRBV11-2 and TRBJ2-5; 11 nucleotides agree with TRBD2. Germline V gene data show CDR1 as SGHAT and CDR2 as FQNNGV. V shed 1 base and J 5 bases; nucleotides not matched to a gene: 6. There are 16 residues in the CDR3. In DNA form, the CDR3 reads TGTGCCAGCAGCTTAGTAGCGGGGGGGCCGGTTGAGACCCAGTACTTC. Amino acid sequence: CASSLVAGGPVETQYF.

This clone was counted a single time. The V gene is TRBV24-1, the J gene TRBJ1-1; 7 bases are a match to TRBD1. With V trimmed by 6 bases and J by 11 bases, 5 bases remained unmatched. The CDR3 loop spans 11 amino acids. The germline CDR1 and CDR2 sequences are KGHDR and SFDVKD. CDR3 sequence (DNA): TGTGCCACCAGTCGGGGACAGCGGGCTTTCTTT. Translation: CATSRGQRAFF.

The table lists this clone with a count of one. This chain uses TRBV6-5 with TRBJ2-7, with 8 nucleotides matching TRBD1. Germline CDR1 reads MNHEY; CDR2 reads SVGAGI. CDR3 length: 13 residues. With 10 bases clipped from V and 2 bases from J, the junction kept 7 bases outside the gene matches. In DNA, the CDR3 is TGTGCCACCCGCGGACAGGGAACCTACGAGCAGTACTTC. Translated, it gives CATRGQGTYEQYF.

The chain is built from TRBV6-2 or TRBV6-3 and TRBJ2-1; 8 bases are shared with TRBD2. The germline V gene has CDR1 MNHEY and CDR2 SVGEGT. J gave up 5 bases and V 7 bases, and 7 bases lay outside the gene matches. CDR3 length equals 14 residues. CDR3 DNA: TGTGCCAGCATCCCGACTAGCGCTAACAATGAGCAGTTCTTC. Its translation is CASIPTSANNEQFF.

About this clone itself: Other DNA variants within this sample encode the same CDR3. V gene TRBV6-5 combines with J gene TRBJ1-5; weak D call: TRBD1 (6 bases). Looked up from germline, CDR1 is MNHEY and CDR2 is SVGAGI. The CDR3 loop spans 14 amino acids. Trimming took off 5 bases at V and 5 bases at J, with 13 bases between the two ends. CDR3 protein: CASSKQGRDQPQHF. The DNA for the CDR3 is TGTGCCAGCAGTAAACAGGGCAGGGATCAGCCCCAGCATTTT.

The V call is TRBV5-1, the J call TRBJ2-1; 10 bases agree with TRBD2. V was pared by 3 bases and J by 4 bases, with 7 bases of the junction left unmatched. CDR1 SGHRS and CDR2 YFSETQ come from the germline V gene. There are 16 residues in the CDR3. For the CDR3, the DNA is TGCGCCAGCAGCTCCCTCTTAGCGGGGGGTTACAATGAGCAGTTCTTC. It is translated as CASSSLLAGGYNEQFF.

This sequence joins TRBV2 and TRBJ1-6, with TRBD1 matching over 7 bases. Germline V gene data show CDR1 as SNHLY and CDR2 as FYNNEI. The CDR3 consists of 15 residues. V gave up 6 bases and J gave up 6 bases; unmatched junction bases: 8. The CDR3 loop is CASRTRQGPNSPLHF. CDR3 sequence (DNA): TGTGCCAGCAGAACTCGACAGGGCCCTAATTCACCCCTCCACTTT.

This clone has more than one count but fewer than ten. The V gene is TRBV7-2, the J gene TRBJ1-5, with D tentatively TRBD1 (5 bases). Deletions cut 3 bases from V and 6 bases from J, with 12 bases between. The V gene's germline CDR1 is SGHTA and CDR2 FQGNSA. The CDR3 length is 14 residues. The CDR3 loop reads CASSFDRVAQPQHF. The CDR3 region has the DNA TGTGCCAGCAGCTTTGACAGAGTAGCTCAGCCCCAGCATTTT.

V usage is TRBV2 and J usage is TRBJ1-2; the D is unclear. Germline assignment: CDR1 SNHLY and CDR2 FYNNEI. The CDR3 totals 14 residues. Trimming cost V 4 bases and J 0 bases, with 9 bases left between them. CDR3 in amino acids: CASSGLGANYGYTF. CDR3 coding DNA: TGTGCCAGCAGTGGGTTGGGCGCTAACTATGGCTACACCTTC. The variable domain in full, with the rest retrieved from reference TRBV2 and TRBJ1-2, is EPEVTQTPSHQVTQMGQEVILRCVPISNHLYFYWYRQILGQKVEFLVSFYNNEISEKSEIFDDQFSVERPDGSNFTLKIRSTKLEDSAMYFCASSGLGANYGYTFGSGTRLTVV.

The chain uses TRBV5-6 and TRBJ2-3, with 10 positions matching TRBD2. This CDR3 comprises 17 residues. CDR1 and CDR2 from the germline V gene are SGHDT and YYEEEE. Trimming cost V 4 bases and J 2 bases; bases outside gene matches: 10. This CDR3 reads CASSVAVSGGATDTQYF. The CDR3 coding sequence is TGTGCCAGCAGCGTTGCGGTAAGCGGGGGGGCCACAGATACGCAGTATTTT.

The chain has TRBV6-1 and TRBJ2-6; 7 nucleotides match TRBD1. The CDR3 is 17 residues long. CDR1 is MNHNS and CDR2 is SASEGT in the germline V gene. The V segment lost 3 bases and the J segment 2 bases; nucleotides outside the gene matches: 7. The CDR3 loop reads CASSDGPGGAGANVLTF. CDR3 DNA sequence: TGTGCCAGCAGTGACGGACCAGGGGGAGCTGGGGCCAACGTCCTGACTTTC.

The chain carries TRBV2 and TRBJ2-3; a weak D match, TRBD1 (7 bases). Germline lookup yields CDR1 SNHLY and CDR2 FYNNEI. V was clipped by 4 bases and J by 3 bases, with 17 bases between them. The CDR3 has 16 amino acids. CDR3 DNA: TGTGCCAGCAGTGGGGGGCAGGGGGGTCAGACAGATACGCAGTATTTT. This gives the protein CASSGGQGGQTDTQYF.